Reported below is one T cell receptor beta chain. Its target is unknown. Total RNA amounting to 500 ng was the source from which TCR beta cDNA was made with a constant-region primer. Each TCR beta library was derived from three nested multiplex PCR rounds that employed slightly modified ARM-PCR. A C-beta reverse primer was combined with TRBV1-TRBV30 forward primers in the first two PCR rounds, and each round had 9 to 10 cycles. TCRdb redid the calling of the multiplex PCR reads with MiXCR, one entry per CDR3 protein. This sample carries approximately 330,000 distinct CDR3 sequences, about 61% of them seen once, and the ten largest clones take 5% to 6.5%. CDR1 is LNHDA and CDR2 is SQIVND in the germline V gene (reference sequence). CDR3 size: 16 residues. V lost 5 bases and J lost 2; bases outside the gene matches: 9. The record originates from a study of tumor-infiltrating lymphocytes in primary liver carcinoma. Findings of the study overall: Tumor-blood pairs (like tumor-adjacent pairs) overlapped less than tumor region pairs did.

The authors took blood RNA from unsorted whole blood and also extracted germline DNA. In advance of surgery, approximately 4.2 milliliters of peripheral blood were collected. Source material: peripheral blood. This sequence was found in a middle-aged man with primary liver carcinoma and hepatitis B virus infection. The chain carries TRBV19 and TRBJ2-1, with TRBD2 matching 7 bases. The CDR3 sequence is CASSRDYATAYNEQFF. The CDR3 nucleotides read TGTGCCAGTAGTCGGGACTACGCAACGGCCTACAATGAGCAGTTCTTC.